These T cell receptor beta chains were read from a single sample in a study of T-cell memory formation after mild COVID-19. Via MiXCR, TCRdb re-called the 5' RACE reads, giving one row per CDR3 protein. The data show about 340,000 distinct CDR3 sequences, 15% to 20% seen once. Sequencing was performed on PBMCs or a T cell subset sorted from them (not recorded which). These receptors were collected from a man younger than 35 who had mild COVID-19 (a few samples of this study predate the infection). Cell type and time point are not known. CDR3s include the opening cysteine and the closing phenylalanine or tryptophan. Each record gives: V gene, J gene, D gene, clone size, CDR3 DNA, CDR3 protein. D genes are given only for firm matches. Clone size is stated in some rows and not others, as once, few, many or a class when expanded.

>TRBV5-1|TRBJ2-1|TRBD2|many
TGCGCCAGCAGTTCCGGGACTAGCGGGAAGAGCTCCTACAATGAGCAGTTCTTC
CASSSGTSGKSSYNEQFF
>TRBV3-1|TRBJ1-2|TRBD1|-
TGTGCCAGCAGCCAAGGCCGGCAGGGGGCTCACTATGGCTACACCTTC
CASSQGRQGAHYGYTF
>TRBV7-2|TRBJ2-5|-|-
TGTGCCAGCAGCTCGACTTACAACCCAGGAGAGACCCAGTACTTC
CASSSTYNPGETQYF
>TRBV9|TRBJ2-3|-|few
TGTGCCAGCAGCGCCGGGACTCCCACAGATACGCAGTATTTT
CASSAGTPTDTQYF
>TRBV6-5|TRBJ2-3|TRBD2|-
TGTGCCAGCAGTTACTCGAGGACTAGCGGGGGGACCTCCGGCACAGATACGCAGTATTTT
CASSYSRTSGGTSGTDTQYF
>TRBV10-3|TRBJ2-2|TRBD2|few
TGTGCCATCAGGTATAGCGGGGACGGCACCGGGGAGCTGTTTTTT
CAIRYSGDGTGELFF
>TRBV7-6|TRBJ1-1|-|many
TGTGCCAGCAGCCTCACAGGGTACACTGAAGCTTTCTTT
CASSLTGYTEAFF
>TRBV5-1|TRBJ1-2|-|few
TGCGCCAGCAGGGCCTTAAGGGGTTCCTATGGCTACACCTTC
CASRALRGSYGYTF
>TRBV15|TRBJ2-7|-|few
TGTGCCACCAGCAGAGAAGGGACGATTTACGAGCAGTACTTC
CATSREGTIYEQYF
>TRBV9|TRBJ1-6|-|-
TGTGCCAGCAGCGTACTACAGTTTAATTCACCCCTCCACTTT
CASSVLQFNSPLHF
>TRBV2|TRBJ2-6|-|few
TGTGCCAGCAGTTTAAAGGGGCCAAACCACTCTGGGGCCAACGTCCTGACTTTC
CASSLKGPNHSGANVLTF
>TRBV4-3|TRBJ2-7|TRBD2|-
TGCGCCAGCAGCCAACCCAGCGGGGGGATCCACGAGCAGTACTTC
CASSQPSGGIHEQYF
>TRBV20-1|TRBJ2-1|-|few
TGCAGTGCTGAGTCCGGCCGGGCCTACAATGAGCAGTTCTTC
CSAESGRAYNEQFF
>TRBV7-2|TRBJ2-5|-|few
TGTGCCAGCAGCTTAAGGCAGCGCCAAGAGACCCAGTACTTC
CASSLRQRQETQYF
>TRBV12-3/TRBV12-4|TRBJ2-1|-|-
TGTGCCAGCTATCCCCTAAGAGGGCAGCAAGTCAATGAGCAGTTCTTC
CASYPLRGQQVNEQFF
>TRBV4-1|TRBJ1-2|-|-
TGCGCCAGCACCCCGTCCCTCAGGGTAACCCCCTATGGCTACACCTTC
CASTPSLRVTPYGYTF
>TRBV6-5|TRBJ1-1|-|-
TGTGCCAGCAGCTTATGGGGTACGGGTACTGAAGCTTTCTTT
CASSLWGTGTEAFF
>TRBV12-3/TRBV12-4|TRBJ2-2|-|few
TGTGCCAGCAGTACCCTTATGGTGAGCACCGGGGAGCTGTTTTTT
CASSTLMVSTGELFF
>TRBV5-1|TRBJ2-5|-|few
TGCGCCAGCAGCTCCTCAGGACAGCCCCAAGAGACCCAGTACTTC
CASSSSGQPQETQYF
>TRBV18|TRBJ1-3|-|-
TGTGCCAGCTCACCGAATGACATCATCTCTGGAAACACCATATATTTT
CASSPNDIISGNTIYF
>TRBV6-6|TRBJ1-5|-|-
TGTGCCAGCACCCTCTTAAGGACGAGCAATCAGCCCCAGCATTTT
CASTLLRTSNQPQHF
>TRBV10-1|TRBJ1-2|-|few
TGCGCCAGCAGTGAGGACCCTTCACGAGGCTACACCTTC
CASSEDPSRGYTF
>TRBV7-9|TRBJ2-5|-|-
TGTGCCAGCAGCCCATTCGGACTAATTCAAGAGACCCAGTACTTC
CASSPFGLIQETQYF
>TRBV11-1|TRBJ2-4|TRBD1|-
TGTGCCAGCAGCTTAGAAGCCCGGACAGGGTGGCAAAACATTCAGTACTTC
CASSLEARTGWQNIQYF
>TRBV12-3/TRBV12-4|TRBJ1-1|-|few
TGTGCCAGCAAGTTAGGCCACCGCACTGAAGCTTTCTTT
CASKLGHRTEAFF
>TRBV7-2|TRBJ2-5|-|few
TGTGCCAGCAGCTTATTTAAAGAGACCCAGTACTTC
CASSLFKETQYF
>TRBV5-5|TRBJ2-3|-|few
TGTGCCAGCAGCGCCCGGGACAGCGGGAGCGCAGATACGCAGTATTTT
CASSARDSGSADTQYF
>TRBV7-2|TRBJ2-6|-|-
TGTGCCAGCAGCTTAGCGTGGGGAGGTGGGGCCAACGTCCTGACTTTC
CASSLAWGGGANVLTF
>TRBV6-6|TRBJ1-1|-|few
TGTGCCAGCAGCTACGGCCCCTACACTGAAGCTTTCTTT
CASSYGPYTEAFF
>TRBV6-5|TRBJ1-2|TRBD1|few
TGTGCCAGCAGTTTTCTCAGGGGGACCCACTATGGCTACACCTTC
CASSFLRGTHYGYTF
>TRBV25-1|TRBJ2-7|-|many
TGTGCCAGCAGTGATTTTGAAGTAAAGCAGTACTTC
CASSDFEVKQYF
>TRBV7-2|TRBJ1-6|-|many
TGTGCCAGCAGCTTGGGGTCAGTAGTAGTTTCACCCCTCCACTTT
CASSLGSVVVSPLHF
>TRBV4-2|TRBJ1-2|-|few
TGTGCCAGCACCGAGGGGGGGCGTTCTGACTATGGCTACACCTTC
CASTEGGRSDYGYTF